This is a list of T cell receptor beta chains from one sample in a study of metastatic and nonmetastatic thyroid tumors. TCRdb called clones again from the PCR reads with MiXCR. The sample includes 5,000 or so clones, around 27% of them seen just once. The specimen sequenced was adjacent normal tissue. The receptors were gathered from a female donor with papillary thyroid cancer or a benign thyroid nodule (not recorded which). Some clones in this sample may be carry-over from other donors' samples. Both conserved end residues are part of each CDR3. The D gene is left open where the match is weak. Clone sizes are given selectively: once, few, many, or a class where the clone is expanded.

j_gene,abundance,d_gene,v_gene,len,CDR3aa,CDR3nt
TRBJ2-3,NA,TRBD1,TRBV20-1,15,CSARRRDRDSDTQYF,TGCAGTGCTAGACGGCGGGACAGGGATTCGGATACGCAGTATTTT
TRBJ2-2,medium-sized,NA,TRBV9,14,CASSVIPSTGELFF,TGTGCCAGCAGCGTTATACCCAGCACCGGGGAGCTGTTTTTT
TRBJ2-7,NA,TRBD2,TRBV6-1,16,CASSEIGGGPFYEQYF,TGTGCCAGCAGCGAAATCGGGGGAGGGCCTTTCTACGAGCAGTACTTC
TRBJ2-7,few,NA,TRBV7-2,11,CASSSRGEQYF,TGTGCCAGCAGCTCCCGGGGCGAGCAGTACTTC
TRBJ2-5,many,NA,TRBV6-2/TRBV6-3,14,CASTITGFQETQYF,TGTGCCAGCACCATAACAGGGTTCCAAGAGACCCAGTACTTC
TRBJ2-7,few,NA,TRBV25-1,15,CASSRGRGKSREQYF,TGTGCCAGCAGCCGAGGCCGGGGCAAGTCGCGCGAACAGTACTTC
TRBJ2-7,medium-sized,NA,TRBV20-1,13,CSASRRINYEQYF,TGCAGTGCTAGTAGGCGTATCAATTACGAGCAGTACTTC
TRBJ1-1,NA,NA,TRBV30,14,CAWSVLGLNTEAFF,TGTGCCTGGAGTGTACTGGGCCTGAACACTGAAGCTTTCTTT
TRBJ1-2,medium-sized,TRBD1,TRBV20-1,15,CSAREQGAKGYGYTF,TGCAGTGCTAGAGAACAGGGGGCAAAAGGCTATGGCTACACCTTC
TRBJ2-7,NA,TRBD1,TRBV2,17,CASIPGSRDRGIYEQYF,TGTGCCAGCATTCCTGGGTCGCGGGACAGGGGAATCTACGAGCAGTACTTC
TRBJ1-2,medium-sized,TRBD1,TRBV11-2,13,CASSLGQGPGYTF,TGTGCCAGCAGCCTGGGACAGGGACCCGGCTACACCTTC
TRBJ1-1,medium-sized,TRBD1,TRBV7-9,14,CASKQGAINTEAFF,TGTGCCAGCAAACAGGGGGCGATTAACACTGAAGCTTTCTTT
TRBJ2-3,medium-sized,TRBD1,TRBV24-1,16,CATSDYGTGTTDTQYF,TGTGCCACCAGTGATTACGGGACAGGGACCACAGATACGCAGTATTTT
TRBJ2-3,medium-sized,TRBD2,TRBV19,14,CASSRREARDTQYF,TGTGCCAGTAGTCGGCGGGAGGCCAGAGATACGCAGTATTTT
TRBJ2-7,NA,TRBD2,TRBV6-2/TRBV6-3,18,CASMGTNPGLAGVYEQYF,TGTGCCAGCATGGGGACCAATCCGGGACTAGCGGGAGTTTACGAGCAGTACTTC
TRBJ1-1,medium-sized,TRBD1,TRBV10-1,15,CASSEAGQGNTEAFF,TGCGCCAGCAGTGAGGCTGGACAGGGTAACACTGAAGCTTTCTTT
TRBJ2-7,medium-sized,NA,TRBV11-3,12,CASSRTNGEQYF,TGTGCCAGCAGCAGGACTAACGGGGAGCAGTACTTC
TRBJ1-2,NA,NA,TRBV11-3,14,CASSAWTENYGYTF,TGTGCCAGCAGCGCGTGGACGGAGAACTATGGCTACACCTTC
TRBJ2-5,medium-sized,NA,TRBV30,10,CAWSQETQYF,TGTGCCTGGAGTCAAGAGACCCAGTACTTC
TRBJ2-1,few,TRBD1,TRBV6-2/TRBV6-3,16,CASSSSWTGRMNEQFF,TGTGCCAGCAGTTCTTCTTGGACAGGGAGGATGAATGAGCAGTTCTTC
TRBJ2-7,few,NA,TRBV12-3/TRBV12-4,14,CASSPSGTRVEQYF,TGTGCCAGCAGTCCCTCCGGGACACGGGTCGAGCAGTACTTC
TRBJ1-5,large,NA,TRBV6-2/TRBV6-3,13,CASRSDSHQPQHF,TGTGCCAGCAGGTCCGATAGCCATCAGCCCCAGCATTTT
TRBJ2-7,NA,TRBD2,TRBV7-8,16,CASSFLAGEASYEQYF,TGTGCCAGCAGCTTTCTAGCGGGAGAAGCCTCATACGAGCAGTACTTC
TRBJ2-3,NA,NA,TRBV18,15,CASSPSESSTDTQYF,TGTGCCAGCTCACCGTCGGAATCAAGCACAGATACGCAATATTTT
TRBJ2-1,NA,NA,TRBV10-1,20,CASSATDTPGSCFLDNEQFF,NA
TRBJ2-7,few,NA,TRBV7-9,14,CASSPAGYNYEQYF,TGTGCCAGCAGCCCTGCGGGATACAACTACGAGCAGTACTTC
TRBJ1-5,NA,NA,TRBV6-1,13,CASSELSWQPHHF,TGTGCCAGCAGTGAACTTTCCTGGCAGCCCCATCATTTT
TRBJ2-3,medium-sized,NA,TRBV6-2/TRBV6-3,14,CASSYLRGTDTQYF,TGTGCCAGCAGTTACTTGCGTGGCACAGATACGCAGTATTTT
TRBJ2-1,few,NA,TRBV2,10,CASRWCEQFF,TGTGCCAGCAGGTGGTGTGAGCAGTTCTTC
TRBJ1-1,medium-sized,NA,TRBV6-5,13,CASSYGGGTEAFF,TGTGCCAGCAGTTACGGAGGGGGCACTGAAGCTTTCTTT
TRBJ2-7,NA,NA,TRBV6-2/TRBV6-3,13,CASSLDAPYEQYF,TGTGCCAGCAGTTTGGACGCTCCCTACGAGCAGTACTTC
TRBJ1-4,few,NA,TRBV6-5,13,CASTTGNREKLFF,TGTGCCAGCACAACAGGGAACCGGGAAAAACTGTTTTTT
TRBJ2-1,NA,NA,TRBV5-6,15,CASSLAVSGLNEQFF,TGTGCCAGCAGCTTGGCGGTTAGCGGCCTCAATGAGCAGTTCTTC
TRBJ1-3,few,NA,TRBV6-1,14,CASRRDNSGNTIYF,TGTGCCAGCAGGAGGGACAACTCTGGAAACACCATATATTTT
TRBJ2-7,medium-sized,NA,TRBV6-4,12,CASRDKGKEQYF,TGTGCCAGCCGGGACAAAGGGAAGGAGCAGTACTTC
TRBJ2-1,NA,NA,TRBV6-2/TRBV6-3,16,CASSWRGPLTYNEQFF,TGTGCCAGCAGTTGGCGCGGACCTCTTACCTACAATGAGCAGTTCTTC
TRBJ2-2,few,NA,TRBV19,13,CASSPGRHGELFF,TGTGCCAGTAGCCCGGGACGCCACGGCGAGCTGTTTTTT